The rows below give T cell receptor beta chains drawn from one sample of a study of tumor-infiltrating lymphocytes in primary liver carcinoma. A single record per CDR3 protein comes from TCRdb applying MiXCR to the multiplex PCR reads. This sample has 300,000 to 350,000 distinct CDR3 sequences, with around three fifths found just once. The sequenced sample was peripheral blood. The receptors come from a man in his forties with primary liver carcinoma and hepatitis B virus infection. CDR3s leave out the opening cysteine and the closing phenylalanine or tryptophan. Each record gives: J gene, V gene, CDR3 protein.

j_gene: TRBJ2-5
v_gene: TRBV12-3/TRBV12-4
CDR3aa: ASSIPMYQETQY

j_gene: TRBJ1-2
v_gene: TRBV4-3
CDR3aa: ASSLGITPQGYT

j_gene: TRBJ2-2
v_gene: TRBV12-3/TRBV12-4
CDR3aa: TSSLVGAGGELF

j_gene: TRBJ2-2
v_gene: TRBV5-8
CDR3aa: ACSLSGLAGGANTGELF

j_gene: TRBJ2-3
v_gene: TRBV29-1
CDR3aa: SVDGRGVNRVGKNTDTQY

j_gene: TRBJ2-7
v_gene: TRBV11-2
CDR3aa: VSSTRPGWGDQY

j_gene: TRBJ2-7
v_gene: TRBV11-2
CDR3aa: AGSTQWYEQY

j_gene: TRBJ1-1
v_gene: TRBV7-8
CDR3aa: ASSLGSGTFMNTEAF

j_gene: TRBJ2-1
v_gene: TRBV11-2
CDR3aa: ASNLARGSLYNEQF

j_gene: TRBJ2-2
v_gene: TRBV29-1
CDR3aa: NVRITGELF

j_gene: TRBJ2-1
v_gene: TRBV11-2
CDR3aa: VSSPRASKEQF

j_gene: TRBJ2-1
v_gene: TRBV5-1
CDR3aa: ASSFPQRENVNEQF

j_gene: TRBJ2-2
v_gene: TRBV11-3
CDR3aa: ASIIGGSGTGELF

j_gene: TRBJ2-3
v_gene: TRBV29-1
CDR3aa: SFEDQAGHADTQY

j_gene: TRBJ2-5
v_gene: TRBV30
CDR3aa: AWASLAGDMPTQY

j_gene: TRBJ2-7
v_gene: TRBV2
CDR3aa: ASSGIDFGYEQY

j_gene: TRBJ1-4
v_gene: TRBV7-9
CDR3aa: ASSEGPAETGKLF

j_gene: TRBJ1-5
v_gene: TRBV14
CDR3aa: ASSQLNWNNQPQH

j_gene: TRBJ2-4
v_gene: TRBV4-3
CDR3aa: ASSKVSGQGKNIQY

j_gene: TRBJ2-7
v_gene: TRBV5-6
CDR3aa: ASSGRSYEQY

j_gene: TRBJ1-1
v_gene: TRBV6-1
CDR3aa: ASSHPRQGGGEAF